This T cell receptor (beta chain) was recorded in a study of cytomegalovirus exposure and HLA in healthy donors. CDR1 and CDR2 (germline): SGHRS, YFSETQ. This CDR3 contains 13 residues. V shed 0 bases and J shed 2 bases, with 6 bases lying between them. On this clone: Its target is not known.

Findings of the study overall: Later analysis associated a missense DCLRE1C variant with TCR beta V- and J-gene trimming. Among the sequence variants, a highly shared cluster was likely an artifact of sequencing.

With 60 Vbeta and 13 Jbeta primers, the PCR was carried out. This table comes from immunoSEQ multiplex PCR, and its TCRdb copy is limited to in-frame clones, with some not included. The sample carries 200,000 to 250,000 clones, 60% to 80% recorded once. The source of this sequence is a woman aged 25 to 45 in good health and CMV-seronegative. Sequencing used PBMCs. V and J are TRBV5-1 and TRBJ2-7; no clear D. The CDR3 spells CASSLDLTYEQYF. The CDR3 DNA is TGCGCCAGCAGCTTGGACTTAACCTACGAGCAGTACTTC.